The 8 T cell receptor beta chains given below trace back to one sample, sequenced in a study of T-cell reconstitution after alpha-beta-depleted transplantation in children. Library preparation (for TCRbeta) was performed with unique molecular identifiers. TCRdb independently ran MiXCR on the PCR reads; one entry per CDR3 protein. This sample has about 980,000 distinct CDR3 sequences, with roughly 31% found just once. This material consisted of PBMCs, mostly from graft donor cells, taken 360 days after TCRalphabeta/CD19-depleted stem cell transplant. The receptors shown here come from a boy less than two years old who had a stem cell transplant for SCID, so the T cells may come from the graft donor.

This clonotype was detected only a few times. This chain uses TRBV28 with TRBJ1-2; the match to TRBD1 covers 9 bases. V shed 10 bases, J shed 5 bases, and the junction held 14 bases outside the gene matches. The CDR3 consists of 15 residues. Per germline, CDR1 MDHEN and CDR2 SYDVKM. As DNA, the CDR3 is TGTGCCACCAGATCTAGGGACAGGGTATTATATGGCTACACCTTC. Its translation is CATRSRDRVLYGYTF.

The CDR3 protein is CASSPHPHTTGTGVVLDTQYF. CDR3 DNA sequence: TGCGCCAGCAGCCCACATCCCCACACTACCGGGACAGGGGTTGTGTTAGATACGCAGTATTTT. The chain combines TRBV4-1 with TRBJ2-3; TRBD1 matches 10 bases. The CDR3 loop spans 21 amino acids. The junction had 24 bases not matched to a gene; V was cut back by 4 bases and J by 5 bases. From germline, CDR1 is MGHRA and CDR2 YSYEKL.

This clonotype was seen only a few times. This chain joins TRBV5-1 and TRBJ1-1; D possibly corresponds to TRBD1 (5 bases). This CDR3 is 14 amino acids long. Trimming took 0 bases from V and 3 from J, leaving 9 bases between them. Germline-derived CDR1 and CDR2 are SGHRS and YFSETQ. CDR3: CASSLAGLDTEAFF. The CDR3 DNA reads TGCGCCAGCAGCTTGGCGGGACTAGACACTGAAGCTTTCTTT.

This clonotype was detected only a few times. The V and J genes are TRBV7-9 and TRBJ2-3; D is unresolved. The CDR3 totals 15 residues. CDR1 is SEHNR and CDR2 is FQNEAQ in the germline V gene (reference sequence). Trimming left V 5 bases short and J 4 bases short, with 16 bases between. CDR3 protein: CASSQDRGQADTQYF. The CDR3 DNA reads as TGTGCCAGCAGCCAGGATCGAGGCCAGGCAGATACGCAGTATTTT.

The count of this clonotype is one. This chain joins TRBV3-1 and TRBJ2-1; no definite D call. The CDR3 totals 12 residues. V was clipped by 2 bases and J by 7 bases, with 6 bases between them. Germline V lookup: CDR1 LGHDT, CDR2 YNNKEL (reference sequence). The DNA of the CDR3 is TGTGCCAGCAGCCAAAGGACGAATGAGCAGTTCTTC. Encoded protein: CASSQRTNEQFF.

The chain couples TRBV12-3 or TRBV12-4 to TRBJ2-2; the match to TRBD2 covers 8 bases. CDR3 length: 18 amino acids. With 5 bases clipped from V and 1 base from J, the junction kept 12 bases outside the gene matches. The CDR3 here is CASSLPRGAAMNTGELFF. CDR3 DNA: TGTGCCAGCAGTCTCCCGCGGGGGGCCGCCATGAACACCGGGGAGCTGTTTTTT.

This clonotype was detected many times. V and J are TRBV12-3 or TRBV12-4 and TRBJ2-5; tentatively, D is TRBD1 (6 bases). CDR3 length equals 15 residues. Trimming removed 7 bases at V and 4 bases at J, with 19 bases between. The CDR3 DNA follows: TGTGCCAGCATCGCCTTTCTTGGGGGCGGAGAGACCCAGTACTTC. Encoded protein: CASIAFLGGGETQYF.

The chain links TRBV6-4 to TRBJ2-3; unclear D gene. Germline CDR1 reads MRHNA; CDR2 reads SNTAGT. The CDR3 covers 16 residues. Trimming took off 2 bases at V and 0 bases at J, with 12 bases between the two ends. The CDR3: CASSDRPTASTDTQYF. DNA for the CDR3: TGTGCCAGCAGTGACCGGCCTACAGCTAGCACAGATACGCAGTATTTT.